This T cell receptor beta chain derives from a study of T cell changes during pregnancy in multiple sclerosis. Generated by immunoSEQ multiplex PCR, the TCRdb table keeps only in-frame clones and is missing some. The sample includes about 75,000 clones, 90% to 95% of them seen just once. The sample here was CD4+ T cells from peripheral blood mononuclear cells, taken after pregnancy. The origin of this receptor is a female donor with multiple sclerosis, enrolled in a pregnancy study.

For the CDR3, the DNA is TGTGCCAGTAGTATGCCGGGACAGGGGTTCACCGGGGAGCTGTTTTTT. It codes for CASSMPGQGFTGELFF. This sequence joins TRBV19 and TRBJ2-2; 10 positions agree with TRBD1. The germline V gene encodes CDR1 LNHDA and CDR2 SQIVND (reference sequence). The CDR3 totals 16 residues. The trim removed 3 bases at V and 4 bases at J, leaving 5 bases unmatched. The complete variable domain, with remaining parts taken from reference TRBV19 and TRBJ2-2, reads DGGITQSPKYLFRKEGQNVTLSCEQNLNHDAMYWYRQDPGQGLRLIYYSQIVNDFQKGDIAEGYSVSREKKESFPLTVTSAQKNPTAFYLCASSMPGQGFTGELFFGEGSRLTVL.